This TCR beta chain is from a study of blood T cell repertoires in COVID-19. Recruited during active infection, patients (from Seattle) were subsequently followed longitudinally. Profiled with immunoSEQ multiplex PCR; TCRdb holds only in-frame clones, not every one. The sample contains about 230,000 clones, 83% of which appear only once. The CDR3 spans 15 residues. The V gene end was trimmed by 6 bases and the J gene end by 0 bases; junction bases not matched to a gene: 3. Germline values: CDR1 SGDLS, CDR2 YYNGEE. This TCR was sampled from a woman under 40 with COVID-19, enrolled during active disease. Sequencing input: peripheral blood. The V call is TRBV9, the J call TRBJ2-3, with 11 bases that match TRBD2. In DNA form, the CDR3 reads TGTGCCAGCACCTCTAGCGGGGGGAGCACAGATACGCAGTATTTT. This translates into CASTSSGGSTDTQYF.